The 29 T cell receptor beta chains presented below share a single source sample, sequenced in a study of cytomegalovirus exposure and HLA in healthy donors. The repertoire was sequenced with immunoSEQ multiplex PCR; TCRdb's copy has only in-frame clones and lacks some. The table includes about 200,000 clones, over 65% detected once. The material sequenced was PBMCs. Receptors were obtained from a woman aged 18-35 years in good health and CMV-seronegative.

This chain links TRBV2 with TRBJ1-3, with 8 bases identical to TRBD1. The germline gives CDR1 SNHLY, CDR2 FYNNEI. The CDR3 consists of 15 residues. V shed 6 bases and J 7 bases; nucleotides not matched to a gene: 11. The CDR3 protein is CASRRPGTGANTIYF. The CDR3 region has the DNA TGTGCCAGCAGGAGGCCCGGGACAGGAGCCAACACCATATATTTT.

The CDR3 protein is CASSPILRDGYTF. CDR3 sequence (DNA): TGTGCCAGCAGCCCGATCTTAAGGGACGGCTACACCTTC. This chain joins TRBV27 and TRBJ1-2; tentatively, D is TRBD1 (5 bases). The CDR3 has 13 residues. Germline assignment: CDR1 MNHEY and CDR2 SMNVEV (reference sequence). The ends were cut back, 6 bases at V and 8 bases at J, with 16 bases in the middle.

This clone was observed once. The V call is TRBV18, the J call TRBJ1-2; D gene ambiguous. With 0 bases removed from V and 4 bases from J, the gap between germline ends came to 12 bases. CDR1 and CDR2 (germline): KGHSH, LQKENI. There are 15 residues in the CDR3. CDR3 amino acids: CASSPPAAPPYGYTF. The CDR3 coding sequence is TGTGCCAGCTCACCACCAGCAGCACCTCCCTATGGCTACACCTTC.

V gene TRBV5-8 combines with J gene TRBJ1-1; no clear D. V was trimmed by 0 bases and J by 10 bases, leaving 13 bases between them. CDR1 and CDR2 (germline): SGHTS, YDEGEE. The CDR3 extends over 13 amino acids. As DNA, the CDR3 is TGTGCCAGCAGCTTGGACGAGGGAAGAGGAGCTTTCTTT. Its protein is CASSLDEGRGAFF.

This chain links TRBV27 with TRBJ1-1; D is possibly TRBD1 (5 bases). CDR1 is MNHEY and CDR2 is SMNVEV in the germline V gene (reference sequence). The CDR3 loop spans 14 amino acids. V shed 8 bases and J shed 1 base, with 14 bases lying between them. The CDR3 sequence is CASQTDGGNTEAFF. The DNA of the CDR3 is TGTGCCAGCCAAACGGACGGGGGGAACACTGAAGCTTTCTTT.

The chain recombines TRBV28 with TRBJ2-7; D unresolved. This CDR3 comprises 13 residues. V was clipped by 5 bases and J by 6 bases, with 14 bases between them. Germline CDR1 MDHEN, CDR2 SYDVKM. In DNA form, the CDR3 reads TGTGCCAGCAGTCCCCAATCTAACCCCGAGCAGTACTTC. This codes for CASSPQSNPEQYF.

V is TRBV20-1 and J is TRBJ2-5, with unresolved D. V gave up 6 bases and J gave up 5 bases, with 7 bases separating them. CDR1 and CDR2 from the germline V gene are DFQATT and SNEGSKA (reference sequence). This CDR3 is 10 amino acids long. CDR3 DNA sequence: TGCAGTGCATGGAAGGAGACCCAGTACTTC. It yields the protein CSAWKETQYF.

The CDR3 DNA follows: TGTGCCAGTAGTAAAGGGACTGTCGAGCAGTACTTC. Translating it yields CASSKGTVEQYF. The chain employs TRBV19 and TRBJ2-7; the D gene is possibly TRBD2 (6 bases). The CDR3 is 12 residues long. The V end lost 4 bases, the J end lost 6 bases, and 10 bases lay between the germline ends. Germline V gene data show CDR1 as LNHDA and CDR2 as SQIVND (reference sequence).

This chain uses TRBV9 with TRBJ2-5; TRBD1 or TRBD2 may be the D gene (6 bases each). Trimming removed 3 bases from V and 2 bases from J, with 11 bases in between. Germline CDR1 SGDLS, CDR2 YYNGEE. This CDR3 region has 14 residues. CDR3 sequence: CASSAGAAQETQYF. Here the CDR3 DNA reads TGTGCCAGCAGCGCGGGGGCAGCTCAAGAGACCCAGTACTTC.

The chain has TRBV29-1 and TRBJ1-1; 7 bases match TRBD1. V dropped 6 bases and J dropped 0; count of bases not matched to a gene: 10. CDR1 is SQVTM, CDR2 ANQGSEA, per germline. This CDR3 is built from 15 residues. The CDR3 DNA follows: TGCAGCGTCAACCGGGACAGAGTCATGAACACTGAAGCTTTCTTT. It specifies CSVNRDRVMNTEAFF. Supplemented by reference TRBV29-1 and TRBJ1-1, the full variable domain reads SAVISQKPSRDICQRGTSLTIQCQVDSQVTMMFWYRQQPGQSLTLIATANQGSEATYESGFVIDKFPISRPNLTFSTLTVSNMSPEDSSIYLCSVNRDRVMNTEAFFGQGTRLTVV.

This rearrangement joins TRBV30 to TRBJ2-7; D possibly corresponds to TRBD1 (5 bases). Between the trimmed V and J ends, which lost 2 bases and 7 bases, there was a span of 12 bases. Germline V gene data show CDR1 as GTSNPN and CDR2 as SVGIG (reference sequence). The CDR3 runs 12 residues. This CDR3 is CAWSKGAREQYF. In DNA form, the CDR3 reads TGTGCCTGGAGTAAAGGGGCGCGGGAGCAGTACTTC.

The rearrangement uses TRBV2 and TRBJ1-5; no firm D call. Trimming removed 0 bases at V and 7 bases at J, with 13 bases between. The CDR3 has 15 residues. CDR1 SNHLY and CDR2 FYNNEI come from the germline V gene. CDR3 nucleotides: TGTGCCAGCAGTGAAGCGCAATGGGGTGAGCAGCCCCAGCATTTT. This codes for CASSEAQWGEQPQHF.

This sequence joins TRBV7-9 and TRBJ1-2; a weak D match, TRBD1 (5 bases). Germline assignment: CDR1 SEHNR and CDR2 FQNEAQ (reference sequence). The CDR3 consists of 14 residues. V was trimmed by 0 bases and J by 4 bases, leaving 9 bases between them. The CDR3 loop is CASSLAGAPYGYTF. The CDR3 nucleotides are TGTGCCAGCAGCTTAGCTGGGGCACCCTATGGCTACACCTTC.

The rearrangement joins TRBV7-3 to TRBJ2-1; D is perhaps TRBD1 (6 bases). The CDR3 contains 14 residues. Germline loops: CDR1 SGHTA, CDR2 FQGTGA. The germline V and J ends were trimmed by 1 base and 6 bases, with 10 bases remaining between them. The CDR3 reads CASSLSLGANEQFF. In nucleotides, the CDR3 is TGTGCCAGCAGCTTAAGTCTGGGGGCCAATGAGCAGTTCTTC. Together with reference TRBV7-3 and TRBJ2-1, the CDR3 gives the full variable domain: GAGVSQTPSNKVTEKGKYVELRCDPISGHTALYWYRQSLGQGPEFLIYFQGTGAADDSGLPNDRFFAVRPEGSVSTLKIQRTERGDSAVYLCASSLSLGANEQFFGPGTRLTVL.

This clone showed up just a few times. The V and J genes are TRBV6-5 and TRBJ1-1; D perhaps matches TRBD1 (6 bases). The V end lost 2 bases, the J end lost 5 bases, and 12 bases lay between the germline ends. CDR1 MNHEY and CDR2 SVGAGI come from the germline V gene. The CDR3 runs 14 residues. The DNA of the CDR3 is TGTGCCAGCAGTTACGGGGGGCCGTTGACTGAAGCTTTCTTT. Residues: CASSYGGPLTEAFF.

This chain connects TRBV27 to TRBJ2-7; 8 bases agree with TRBD1. From germline, CDR1 is MNHEY and CDR2 SMNVEV (reference sequence). The CDR3 contains 15 residues. With 0 bases clipped from V and 1 base from J, the junction kept 2 bases outside the gene matches. The CDR3 region is CASSLSRTGSYEQYF. CDR3 coding DNA: TGTGCCAGCAGTTTATCGCGGACAGGGTCCTACGAGCAGTACTTC.

The chain couples TRBV7-8 to TRBJ2-1, with 12 bases lining up with TRBD2. CDR3 length: 15 amino acids. Germline CDR1 SGHVS, CDR2 FQNEAQ. V trimming: 6 bases; J trimming: 10 bases; junction bases outside the gene matches: 10. The CDR3 loop is CASRKRGLAGAEQFF. CDR3 DNA sequence: TGTGCCAGCAGAAAACGGGGACTAGCGGGTGCAGAGCAGTTCTTC.

The chain joins TRBV5-1 to TRBJ2-3; D is unclear. CDR1 and CDR2 from the germline V gene are SGHRS and YFSETQ. This CDR3 contains 12 residues. V was trimmed by 5 bases and J by 3 bases, leaving 7 bases between them. This CDR3 is CASSKPTDTQYF. DNA for the CDR3: TGCGCCAGCAGTAAGCCGACAGATACGCAGTATTTT.

This clone was recorded only once. The chain employs TRBV6-5 and TRBJ1-1; D unclear. Germline V CDR1 and CDR2: MNHEY, SVGAGI. V lost 2 bases to trimming and J lost 3 bases, with 4 bases between them. This CDR3 contains 12 residues. The CDR3 sequence: CASSYRDTEAFF. CDR3 DNA sequence: TGTGCCAGCAGTTACCGGGACACTGAAGCTTTCTTT.

V gene TRBV6-5 combines with J gene TRBJ2-7; TRBD1 agrees at 9 bases. The V gene's germline CDR1 is MNHEY and CDR2 SVGAGI. The J segment lost 4 bases and the V segment lost 2 bases, leaving 9 bases of the junction unmatched. The CDR3 totals 16 residues. CDR3 protein: CASSYQKGQGLYEQYF. CDR3 nucleotides: TGTGCCAGCAGTTACCAAAAGGGACAGGGCTTGTACGAGCAGTACTTC.

The genes are TRBV20-1 and TRBJ2-1; no clear D. The germline gives CDR1 DFQATT, CDR2 SNEGSKA (reference sequence). CDR3 length equals 11 residues. With 6 bases removed from V and 15 bases from J, the gap between germline ends came to 18 bases. CDR3 sequence: CSATPGRYSFF. The CDR3 nucleotides are TGCAGTGCGACCCCCGGACGATATTCGTTCTTC.

The chain combines TRBV5-1 with TRBJ1-5, with D unresolved. The germline V gene has CDR1 SGHRS and CDR2 YFSETQ. V was pared by 3 bases and J by 5 bases, with 12 bases between. The CDR3 loop spans 14 amino acids. In DNA, the CDR3 is TGCGCCAGCAGCTCCTCCCCGTCGGATCAGCCCCAGCATTTT. It encodes CASSSSPSDQPQHF.

In its sample, this clone was seen a few times. The chain couples TRBV6-5 to TRBJ1-6, with no clear D. The CDR3 has 14 residues. V lost 8 bases and J 8 bases, leaving 16 bases between the germline ends. Looked up from germline, CDR1 is MNHEY and CDR2 is SVGAGI. The CDR3 DNA is TGTGCCAGCCGTCGGGGAAGCGAAGATTCACCCCTCCACTTT. This encodes CASRRGSEDSPLHF.

V gene TRBV5-6 combines with J gene TRBJ2-1; perhaps D is TRBD1 or TRBD2 (6 bases each). Germline CDR1 and CDR2: SGHDT and YYEEEE. Deletions cut 2 bases from V and 4 bases from J, with 10 bases between. The length of the CDR3 is 14 residues. This chain's CDR3 is CASSFLGGYNEQFF. CDR3 coding DNA: TGTGCCAGCAGCTTCTTAGGGGGGTACAATGAGCAGTTCTTC.

To note about this clone: Distinct nucleotide sequences in the sample also encode this CDR3. J is TRBJ2-3 and V is TRBV10-3; 9 bases fit TRBD2. The CDR3 has 14 amino acids. Per the germline V gene, CDR1 is ENHRY and CDR2 is SYGVKD. The V segment lost 5 bases and the J segment 1 base; nucleotides outside the gene matches: 1. The CDR3: CAISLAGGTDTQYF. CDR3 coding DNA: TGTGCCATCAGTTTAGCGGGAGGCACAGATACGCAGTATTTT.

This chain links TRBV7-6 with TRBJ2-3, with 7 nucleotides matching TRBD2. Trimming cost V 7 bases and J 5 bases; bases outside gene matches: 12. Germline values: CDR1 SGHVS, CDR2 FNYEAQ. This CDR3 comprises 15 residues. This chain's CDR3 is CASNAGGRAEDTQYF. For the CDR3, the DNA is TGTGCCAGCAACGCAGGTGGGAGGGCTGAAGATACGCAGTATTTT. The complete variable domain, with remaining parts taken from reference TRBV7-6 and TRBJ2-3, reads GAGVSQSPRYKVTKRGQDVALRCDPISGHVSLYWYRQALGQGPEFLTYFNYEAQQDKSGLPNDRFSAERPEGSISTLTIQRTEQRDSAMYRCASNAGGRAEDTQYFGPGTRLTVL.

The chain combines TRBV7-3 with TRBJ1-1, with a possible D match to TRBD1 (6 bases). Deletions cut 1 base from V and 5 bases from J, with 8 bases between. This CDR3 spans 13 amino acids. Per the germline V gene, CDR1 is SGHTA and CDR2 is FQGTGA. In nucleotides, the CDR3 is TGTGCCAGCAGCTTAAAGGGGGATACTGAAGCTTTCTTT. It codes for CASSLKGDTEAFF.

The CDR3 region is CATSRGTGNQPQHF. The CDR3 DNA is TGTGCCACCAGCAGGGGGACAGGGAATCAGCCCCAGCATTTT. The genes are TRBV15 and TRBJ1-5; 9 bases match TRBD1. V shed 3 bases, J shed 4 bases, and the junction held 1 base outside the gene matches. The CDR3 is made up of 14 amino acids. Germline CDR1 and CDR2: LNHNV and YYDKDF (reference sequence).

V usage is TRBV6-1 and J usage is TRBJ1-1; 9 bases match TRBD1. The CDR3 sequence is 13 residues long. Trimming removed 6 bases from V and 4 bases from J; junction bases left unmatched: 3. The germline CDR1 and CDR2 sequences are MNHNS and SASEGT. Here the CDR3 DNA reads TGTGCCAGCAGGAGACAGGGGGGCACTGAAGCTTTCTTT. Its protein product is CASRRQGGTEAFF.